This note documents a single TCR beta chain sequence. What it binds is not known. This entry belongs to a study of shared clonotypes between healthy human individuals. The study's findings and limits: An anticipated effect of sequencing depth on clonotype sharing among donors was recognized.

Some clones are missing from TCRdb's copy, which holds only in-frame ones; the method was immunoSEQ multiplex PCR. The table lists 2 million to 2.5 million clones, roughly 93% of them singletons, with 0.36% in the top ten. A split of CD4+ cells into CD45RA+ naive and CD45RA-negative memory subsets was performed. The clonotype originates from a man in his late teens or twenties in good health. Some clones in this sample may be carry-over from other donors' samples. Material for sequencing was naive CD4+ T cells from PBMCs. This sample's subset: CD45RA+ positively selected.

This CDR3 is CASSLDSQTWAYGYTF. The CDR3 DNA is TGCGCCAGCAGCTTGGACAGCCAAACCTGGGCCTATGGCTACACCTTC. The V and J genes are TRBV5-1 and TRBJ1-2, with D uncertain. The CDR3 contains 16 residues. Germline V CDR1 and CDR2: SGHRS, YFSETQ. The V and J ends lost 0 bases and 4 bases respectively, with 16 bases between them.